This T cell receptor beta chain was sequenced during a study of T cell responses to AZD1222 COVID-19 vaccine. Sequencing was performed with immunoSEQ multiplex PCR; in TCRdb, only in-frame clones are kept and a portion is missing. The sample yields approximately 100,000 clones, 86% seen once. Notes on the study in general: Clonal diversity was possibly underestimated, and the donors were mostly white British, with more females.

The germline V gene encodes CDR1 MDHEN and CDR2 SYDVKM. The CDR3 totals 11 residues. V was pared by 8 bases and J by 2 bases, with 6 bases between. A remark on this clone: The antigen is unknown.

The gene calls are TRBV28 and TRBJ1-2; no reliable D call. This clonotype was sampled from an adult in good health. The specimen was peripheral blood, collected on day 0 of AZD1222 vaccination. Here the CDR3 DNA reads TGTGCCAGCGGAGAGAACTATGGCTACACCTTC. This translates into CASGENYGYTF.